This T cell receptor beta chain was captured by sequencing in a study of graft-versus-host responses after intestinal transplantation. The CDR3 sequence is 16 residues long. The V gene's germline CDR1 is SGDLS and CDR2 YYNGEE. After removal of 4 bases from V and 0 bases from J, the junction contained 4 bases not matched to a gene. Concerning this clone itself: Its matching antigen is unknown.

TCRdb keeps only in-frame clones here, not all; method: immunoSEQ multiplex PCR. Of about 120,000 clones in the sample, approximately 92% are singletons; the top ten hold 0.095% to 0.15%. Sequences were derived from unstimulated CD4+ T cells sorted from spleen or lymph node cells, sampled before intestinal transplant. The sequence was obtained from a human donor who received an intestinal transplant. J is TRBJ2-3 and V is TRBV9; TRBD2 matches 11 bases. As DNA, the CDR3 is TGTGCCAGCAGCTTATGGACTAGCGGGAGCACAGATACGCAGTATTTT. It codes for CASSLWTSGSTDTQYF.